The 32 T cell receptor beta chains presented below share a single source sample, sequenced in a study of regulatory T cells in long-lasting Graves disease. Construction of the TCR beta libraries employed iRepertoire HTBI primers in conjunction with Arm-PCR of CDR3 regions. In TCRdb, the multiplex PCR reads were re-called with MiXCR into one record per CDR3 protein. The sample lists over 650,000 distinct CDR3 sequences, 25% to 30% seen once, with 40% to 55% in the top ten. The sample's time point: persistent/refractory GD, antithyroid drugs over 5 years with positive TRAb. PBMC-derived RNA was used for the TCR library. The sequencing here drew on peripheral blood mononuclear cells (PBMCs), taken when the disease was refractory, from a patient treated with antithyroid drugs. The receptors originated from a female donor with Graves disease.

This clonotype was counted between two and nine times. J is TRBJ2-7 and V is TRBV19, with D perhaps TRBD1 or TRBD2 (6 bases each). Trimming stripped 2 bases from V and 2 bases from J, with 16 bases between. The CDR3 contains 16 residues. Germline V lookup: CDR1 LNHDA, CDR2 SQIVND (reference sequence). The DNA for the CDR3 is TGTGCCAGTAGTATAAAGGGGGGAATCCCCACCTACGAGCAGTACTTC. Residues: CASSIKGGIPTYEQYF.

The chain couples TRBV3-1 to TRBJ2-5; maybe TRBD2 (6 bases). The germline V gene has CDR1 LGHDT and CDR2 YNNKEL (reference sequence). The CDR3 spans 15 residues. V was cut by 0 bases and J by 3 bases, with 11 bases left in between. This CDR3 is CASSQDLIAEETQYF. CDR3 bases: TGTGCCAGCAGCCAAGATCTAATAGCGGAAGAGACCCAGTACTTC.

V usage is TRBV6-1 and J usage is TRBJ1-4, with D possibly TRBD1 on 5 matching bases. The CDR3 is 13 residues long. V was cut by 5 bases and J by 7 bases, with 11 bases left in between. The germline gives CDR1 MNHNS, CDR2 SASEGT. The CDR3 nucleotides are TGTGCCAGCAGTAGGGGTCGGATTGAAAAACTGTTTTTT. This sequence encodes CASSRGRIEKLFF.

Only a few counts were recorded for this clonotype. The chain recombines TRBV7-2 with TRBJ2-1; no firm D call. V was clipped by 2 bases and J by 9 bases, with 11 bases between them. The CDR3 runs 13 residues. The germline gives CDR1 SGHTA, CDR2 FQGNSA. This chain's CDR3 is CASSLKSAGEQFF. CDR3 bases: TGTGCCAGCAGCTTAAAATCAGCAGGTGAGCAGTTCTTC.

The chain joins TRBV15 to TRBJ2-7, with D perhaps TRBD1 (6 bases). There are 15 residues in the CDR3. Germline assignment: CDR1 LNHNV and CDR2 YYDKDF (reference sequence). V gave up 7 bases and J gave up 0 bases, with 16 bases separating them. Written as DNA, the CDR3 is TGTGCCACCACCAAAAACACAGGGTACTCCTACGAGCAGTACTTC. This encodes CATTKNTGYSYEQYF.

CDR3 nucleotide sequence: TGTGCCAGCAGCCACAGGGCTGGAAACACCATATATTTT. Protein sequence: CASSHRAGNTIYF. The V and J genes are TRBV13 and TRBJ1-3; D possibly corresponds to TRBD1 (6 bases). Germline-derived CDR1 and CDR2 are PRHDT and FYEKMQ (reference sequence). The V gene lost 5 bases and the J gene lost 2 bases, with 7 bases spanning the gap. This CDR3 spans 13 amino acids.

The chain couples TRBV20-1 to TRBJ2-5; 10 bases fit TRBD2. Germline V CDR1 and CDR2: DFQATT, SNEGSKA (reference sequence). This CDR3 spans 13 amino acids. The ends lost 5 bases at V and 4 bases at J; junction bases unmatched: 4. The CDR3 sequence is CSAAPSGRETQYF. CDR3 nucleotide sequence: TGCAGTGCTGCTCCTAGCGGGAGAGAGACCCAGTACTTC.

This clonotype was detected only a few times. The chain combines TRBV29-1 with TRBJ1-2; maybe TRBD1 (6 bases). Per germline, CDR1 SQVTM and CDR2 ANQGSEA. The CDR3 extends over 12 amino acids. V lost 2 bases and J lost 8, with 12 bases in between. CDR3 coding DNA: TGCAGCGTTGAATGGGGGGCGCAAGGCTACACCTTC. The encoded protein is CSVEWGAQGYTF.

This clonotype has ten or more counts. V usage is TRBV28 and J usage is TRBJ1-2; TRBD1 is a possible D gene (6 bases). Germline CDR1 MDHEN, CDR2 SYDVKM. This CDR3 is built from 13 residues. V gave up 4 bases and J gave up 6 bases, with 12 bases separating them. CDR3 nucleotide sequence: TGTGCCAGCAGTTGGAGGGGGGGGAATGGCTACACCTTC. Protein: CASSWRGGNGYTF.

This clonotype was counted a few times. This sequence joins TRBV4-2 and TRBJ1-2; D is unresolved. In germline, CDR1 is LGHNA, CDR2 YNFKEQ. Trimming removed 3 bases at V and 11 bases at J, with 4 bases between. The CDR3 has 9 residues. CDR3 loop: CASSHPYTF. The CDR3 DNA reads TGTGCCAGCAGCCATCCGTACACCTTC.

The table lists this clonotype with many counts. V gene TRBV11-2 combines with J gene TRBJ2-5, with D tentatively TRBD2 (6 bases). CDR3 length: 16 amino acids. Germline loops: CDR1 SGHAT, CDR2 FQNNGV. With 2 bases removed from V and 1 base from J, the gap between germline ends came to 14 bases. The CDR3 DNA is TGTGCCAGCAGCTTACGGCGGGGAGGCTCCCAAGAGACCCAGTACTTC. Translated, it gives CASSLRRGGSQETQYF. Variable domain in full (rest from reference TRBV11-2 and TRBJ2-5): EAGVAQSPRYKIIEKRQSVAFWCNPISGHATLYWYQQILGQGPKLLIQFQNNGVVDDSQLPKDRFSAERLKGVDSTLKIQPAKLEDSAVYLCASSLRRGGSQETQYFGPGTRLLVL.

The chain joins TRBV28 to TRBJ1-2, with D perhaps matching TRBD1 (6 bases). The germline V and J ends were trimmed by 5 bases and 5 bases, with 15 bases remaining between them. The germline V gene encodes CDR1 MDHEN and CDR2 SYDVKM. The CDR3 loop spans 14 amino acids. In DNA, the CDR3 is TGTGCCAGCAGTCCCCCGGTGCAGGGGTATGGCTACACCTTC. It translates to CASSPPVQGYGYTF.

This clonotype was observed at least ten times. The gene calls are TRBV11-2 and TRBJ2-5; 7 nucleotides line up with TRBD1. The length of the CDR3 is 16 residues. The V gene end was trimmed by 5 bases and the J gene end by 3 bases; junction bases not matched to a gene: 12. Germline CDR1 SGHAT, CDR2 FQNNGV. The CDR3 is CASSHGSVGTEETQYF. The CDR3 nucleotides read TGTGCCAGCAGCCACGGTTCGGTCGGGACAGAAGAGACCCAGTACTTC.

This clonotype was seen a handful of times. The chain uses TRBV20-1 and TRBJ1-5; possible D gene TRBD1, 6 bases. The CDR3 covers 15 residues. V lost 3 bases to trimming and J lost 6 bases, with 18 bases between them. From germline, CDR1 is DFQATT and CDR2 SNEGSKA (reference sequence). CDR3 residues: CSASRTVTDSQPQHF. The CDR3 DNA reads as TGCAGTGCTAGTAGGACAGTTACGGATAGTCAGCCCCAGCATTTT.

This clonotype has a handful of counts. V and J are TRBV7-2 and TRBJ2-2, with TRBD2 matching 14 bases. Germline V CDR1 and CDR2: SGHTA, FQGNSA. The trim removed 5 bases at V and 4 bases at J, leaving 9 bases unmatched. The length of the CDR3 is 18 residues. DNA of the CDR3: TGTGCCAGCAGCCTTCGACTAGCGGGAGGGCCGGGCACCGGGGAGCTGTTTTTT. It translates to CASSLRLAGGPGTGELFF.

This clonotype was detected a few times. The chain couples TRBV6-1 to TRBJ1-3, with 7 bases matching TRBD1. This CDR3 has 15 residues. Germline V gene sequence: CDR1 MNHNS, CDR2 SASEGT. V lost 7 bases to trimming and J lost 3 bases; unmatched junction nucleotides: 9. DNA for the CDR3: TGTGCCAGCAAGGGGGCCCTGGGAAGTGGAAACACCATATATTTT. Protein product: CASKGALGSGNTIYF.

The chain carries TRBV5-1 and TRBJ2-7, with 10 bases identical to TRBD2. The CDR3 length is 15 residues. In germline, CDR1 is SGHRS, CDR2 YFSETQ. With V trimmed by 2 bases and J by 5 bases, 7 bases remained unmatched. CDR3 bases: TGCGCCAGCAGCTTCCTAGCGGGAGAGGTCAACGAGCAGTACTTC. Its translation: CASSFLAGEVNEQYF.

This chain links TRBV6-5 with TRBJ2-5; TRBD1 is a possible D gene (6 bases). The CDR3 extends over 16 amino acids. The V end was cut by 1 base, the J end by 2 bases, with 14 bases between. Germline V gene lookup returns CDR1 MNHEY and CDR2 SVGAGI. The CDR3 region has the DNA TGTGCCAGCAGTTACTATGGGCTCGGGACACAAGAGACCCAGTACTTC. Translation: CASSYYGLGTQETQYF.

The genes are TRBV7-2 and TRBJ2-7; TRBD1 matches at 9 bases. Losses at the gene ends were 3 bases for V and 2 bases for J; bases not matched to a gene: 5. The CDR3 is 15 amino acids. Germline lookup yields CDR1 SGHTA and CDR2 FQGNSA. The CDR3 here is CASSFRGTGTYEQYF. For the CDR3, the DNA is TGTGCCAGCAGCTTTAGAGGGACAGGGACCTACGAGCAGTACTTC.

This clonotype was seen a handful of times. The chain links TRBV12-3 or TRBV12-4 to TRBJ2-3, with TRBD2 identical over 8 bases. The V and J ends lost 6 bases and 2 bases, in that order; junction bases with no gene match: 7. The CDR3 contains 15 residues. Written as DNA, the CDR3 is TGTGCCAGCAGACCCCTCGGGAGGGACACAGATACGCAGTATTTT. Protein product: CASRPLGRDTDTQYF.

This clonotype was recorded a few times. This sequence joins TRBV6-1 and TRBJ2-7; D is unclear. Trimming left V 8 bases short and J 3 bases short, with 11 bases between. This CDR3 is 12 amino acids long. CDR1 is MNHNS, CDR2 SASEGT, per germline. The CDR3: CASGPVFYEQYF. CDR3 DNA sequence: TGTGCCAGCGGTCCCGTGTTCTACGAGCAGTACTTC.

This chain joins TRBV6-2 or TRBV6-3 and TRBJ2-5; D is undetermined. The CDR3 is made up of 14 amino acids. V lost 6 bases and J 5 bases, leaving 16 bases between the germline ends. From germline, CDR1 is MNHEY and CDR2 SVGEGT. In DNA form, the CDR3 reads TGTGCCAGCAGCCTTTGGATCCTGGGGGAGACCCAGTACTTC. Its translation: CASSLWILGETQYF.

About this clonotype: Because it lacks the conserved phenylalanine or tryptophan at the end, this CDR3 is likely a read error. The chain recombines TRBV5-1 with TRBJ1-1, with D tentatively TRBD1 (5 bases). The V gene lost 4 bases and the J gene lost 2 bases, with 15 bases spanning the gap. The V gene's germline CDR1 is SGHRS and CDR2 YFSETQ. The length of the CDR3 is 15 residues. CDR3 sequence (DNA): TGCGCCAGCAGCCTGGCTGGAGGGGCAAACACTGAAGCTTTCTCT. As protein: CASSLAGGANTEAFS.

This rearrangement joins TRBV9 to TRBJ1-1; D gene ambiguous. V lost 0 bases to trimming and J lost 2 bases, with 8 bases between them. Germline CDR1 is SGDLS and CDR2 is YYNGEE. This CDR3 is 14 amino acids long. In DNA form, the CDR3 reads TGTGCCAGCAGCGTAGTAAAGGATAACACTGAAGCTTTCTTT. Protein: CASSVVKDNTEAFF.

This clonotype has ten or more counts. In nucleotides, the CDR3 is TGTGCCAGCAGTGATGCGAGACAGGGCTCCTACGAGCAGTACTTC. Translating gives CASSDARQGSYEQYF. The chain couples TRBV2 to TRBJ2-7; the match to TRBD1 covers 7 bases. J lost 0 bases, V lost 3 bases, and 5 bases had no gene match. The germline gives CDR1 SNHLY, CDR2 FYNNEI. The CDR3 length is 15 residues.

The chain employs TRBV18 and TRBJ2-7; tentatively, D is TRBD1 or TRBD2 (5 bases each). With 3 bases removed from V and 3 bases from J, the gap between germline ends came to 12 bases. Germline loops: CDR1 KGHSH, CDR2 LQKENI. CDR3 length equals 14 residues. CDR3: CASSPGDGYYEQYF. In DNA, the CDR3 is TGTGCCAGCTCACCCGGGGACGGGTACTACGAGCAGTACTTC.

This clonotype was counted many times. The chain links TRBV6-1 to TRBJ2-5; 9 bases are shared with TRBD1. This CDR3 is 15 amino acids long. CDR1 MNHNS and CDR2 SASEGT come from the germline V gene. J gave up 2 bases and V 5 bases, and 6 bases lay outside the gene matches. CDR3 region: CASSPGTGIQETQYF. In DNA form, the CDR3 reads TGTGCCAGCAGTCCCGGGACAGGGATTCAAGAGACCCAGTACTTC.

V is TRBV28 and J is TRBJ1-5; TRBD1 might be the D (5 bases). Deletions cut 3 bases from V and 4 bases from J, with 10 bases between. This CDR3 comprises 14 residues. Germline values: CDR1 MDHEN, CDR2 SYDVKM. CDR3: CASSFVTANQPQHF. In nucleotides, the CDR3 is TGTGCCAGCAGTTTTGTGACAGCAAATCAGCCCCAGCATTTT.

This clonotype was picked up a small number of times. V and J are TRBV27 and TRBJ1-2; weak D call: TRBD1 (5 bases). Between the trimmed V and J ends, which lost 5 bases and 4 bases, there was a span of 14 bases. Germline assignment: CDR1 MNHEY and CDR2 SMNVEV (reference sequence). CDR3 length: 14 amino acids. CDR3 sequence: CASSPDGGGYGYTF. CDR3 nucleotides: TGTGCCAGCAGTCCAGATGGGGGAGGCTATGGCTACACCTTC.

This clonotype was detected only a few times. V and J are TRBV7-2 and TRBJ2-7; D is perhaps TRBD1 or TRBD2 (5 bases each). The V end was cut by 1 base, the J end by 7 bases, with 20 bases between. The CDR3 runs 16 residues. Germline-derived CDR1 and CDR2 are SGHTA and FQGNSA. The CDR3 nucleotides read TGTGCCAGCAGCTTAGTTGGGGGAGTCCTTCTCGGGGAGCAGTACTTC. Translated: CASSLVGGVLLGEQYF.

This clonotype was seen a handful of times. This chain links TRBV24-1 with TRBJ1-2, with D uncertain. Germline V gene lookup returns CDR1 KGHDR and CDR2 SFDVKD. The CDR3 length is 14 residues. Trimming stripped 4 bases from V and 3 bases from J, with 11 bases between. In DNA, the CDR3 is TGTGCCACCAGTGACTTTGGCACGGACTATGGCTACACCTTC. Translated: CATSDFGTDYGYTF.

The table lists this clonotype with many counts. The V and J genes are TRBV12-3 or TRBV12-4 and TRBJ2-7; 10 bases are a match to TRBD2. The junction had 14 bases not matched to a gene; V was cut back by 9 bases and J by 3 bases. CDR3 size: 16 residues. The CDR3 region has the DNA TGTGCCAGTCTACCGGGACTAGCGCGTGGGTTCTACGAGCAGTACTTC. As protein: CASLPGLARGFYEQYF.